This TCR beta chain was sequenced in a study of vaccination and CD4 T cells after COVID-19. Study at large: Convalescent patients, SARS-CoV-2 positive by nasal swab PCR, comprised several mild cases and one severe case.

CDR3 length: 14 amino acids. Per germline, CDR1 SNHLY and CDR2 FYNNEI. The V and J ends lost 3 bases and 10 bases respectively, with 13 bases between them. As to treatment: approximately nine-day PBMC culture with coronavirus spike peptide pools or control peptides (ViraFEST assay). This clonotype turned up a few times. What it recognizes is unknown. Sequence data for DNA of cultured CD4+ T cells were generated by the Oncomine TCR Beta short-read assay. Cultured CD4+ T cells were the source of extracted genomic DNA. TCRdb passed the PCR reads through MiXCR, listing each CDR3 protein once. The sample has about 15,000 distinct CDR3 sequences, over 45% seen once.

Material: CD4+ T cells from blood, cultured in vitro, obtained before SARS-CoV-2 vaccination. The receptor's source is a human donor who had recovered from COVID-19. This chain links TRBV2 with TRBJ1-6, with D uncertain. Here the CDR3 reads CASSDSGVRSPLHF. The CDR3 region has the DNA TGTGCCAGCAGTGACTCGGGTGTAAGGTCACCCCTCCACTTT.